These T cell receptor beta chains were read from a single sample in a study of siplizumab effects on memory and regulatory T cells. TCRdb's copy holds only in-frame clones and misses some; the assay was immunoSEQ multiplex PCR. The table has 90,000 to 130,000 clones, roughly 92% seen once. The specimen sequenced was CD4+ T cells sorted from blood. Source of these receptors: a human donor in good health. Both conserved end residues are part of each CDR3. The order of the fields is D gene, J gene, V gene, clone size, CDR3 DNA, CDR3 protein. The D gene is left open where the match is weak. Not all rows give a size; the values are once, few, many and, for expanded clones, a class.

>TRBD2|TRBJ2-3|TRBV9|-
TGTGCCAGCAGCGCTGGGACTAGCGGGGGTGGTACGCAGTATTTT
CASSAGTSGGGTQYF
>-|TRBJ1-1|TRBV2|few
TGTGCCAGCATTAGGGCTCGGGAGAACACTGAAGCTTTCTTT
CASIRARENTEAFF
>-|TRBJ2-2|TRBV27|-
TGTGCCAGCAGTTTGGTACTCGCGAACACCGGGGAGCTGTTTTTT
CASSLVLANTGELFF
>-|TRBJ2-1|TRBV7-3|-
TGTGCCAGCAGCTCTCAGGGGGGCGGATACAATGAGCAGTTCTTC
CASSSQGGGYNEQFF
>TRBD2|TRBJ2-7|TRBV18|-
TGTGCCAGCTCACCGGGACTAGCGGGAGGTCTTTACGAGCAGTACTTC
CASSPGLAGGLYEQYF
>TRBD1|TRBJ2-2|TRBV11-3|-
TGTGCCAGCAGCCGAGACGGACAGGCCCGGGTCGGGGAGCTGTTTTTT
CASSRDGQARVGELFF
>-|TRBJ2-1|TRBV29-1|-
TGCAGCGCCGAACGGGGACCCCCCAATGAGCAGTTCTTC
CSAERGPPNEQFF
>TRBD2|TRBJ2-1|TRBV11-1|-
TGTGCCAGCAGCTTTAGGACTAGCGGGAGCCAAGAGCAGTTCTTC
CASSFRTSGSQEQFF
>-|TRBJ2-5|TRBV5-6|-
TGTGCCAGCAGCTCGATTAGGGATGAGACCCAGTACTTC
CASSSIRDETQYF
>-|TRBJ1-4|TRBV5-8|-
TGTGCCAGCAGCTTCTTGGCAGGGCCCGAAAAACTGTTTTTT
CASSFLAGPEKLFF
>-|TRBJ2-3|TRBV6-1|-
TGTGCCAGCACTGAGGGGGAGGGCCCTTCAGATACGCAGTATTTT
CASTEGEGPSDTQYF
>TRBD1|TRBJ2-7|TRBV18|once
TGTGCCAGCTCAACCACCGGGACAGGGGGCGCTGAGCAGTACTTC
CASSTTGTGGAEQYF
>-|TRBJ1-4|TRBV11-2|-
TGTGCCAGCAGCTTAGACCTGCCCAGCCTACAGGCAACTAATGAAAAACTGTTTTTT
CASSLDLPSLQATNEKLFF
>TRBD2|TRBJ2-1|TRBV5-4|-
TGTGCCAGCAGCCCGACTAGCGGGCATGAGGGTGAGCAGTTCTTC
CASSPTSGHEGEQFF
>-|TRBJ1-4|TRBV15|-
TGTGCCACCAGCACCGACCCAACTAATGAAAAACTGTTTTTT
CATSTDPTNEKLFF
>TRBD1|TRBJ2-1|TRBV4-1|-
TGCGCCAGCAGCCAGCCGACCCGGGACAGGGTCAACAATGAGCAGTTCTTC
CASSQPTRDRVNNEQFF
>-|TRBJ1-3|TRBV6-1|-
TGTGCCAGCAGTACTTCTGGAAACACCATATATTTT
CASSTSGNTIYF
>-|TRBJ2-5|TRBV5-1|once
TGCGCGGATTGCGACATAGAGACCCAGTACTTC
CADCDIETQYF
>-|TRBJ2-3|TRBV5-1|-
TGCGCCAGCAGCCTTGGGGGCACAGATACGCAGTATTTT
CASSLGGTDTQYF
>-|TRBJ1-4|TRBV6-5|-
TGTGCCAGCGGGCGCGGGAGGGGCGATAATGAAAAACTGTTTTTT
CASGRGRGDNEKLFF
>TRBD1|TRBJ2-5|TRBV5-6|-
TGTGCCAGCAGCCTGAGACAGGGGCAAGAGACCCAGTACTTC
CASSLRQGQETQYF
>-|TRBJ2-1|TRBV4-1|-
TGCGCCAGCAGCCAAGAGAGGTACAATGAGCAGTTCTTC
CASSQERYNEQFF
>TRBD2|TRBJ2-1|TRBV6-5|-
TGTGCCAGCAGCCGCGGGGGAAGTTACAACAATGAGCAGTTCTTC
CASSRGGSYNNEQFF
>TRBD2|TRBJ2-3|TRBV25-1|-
TGTGCCAGCAGTGTTGGGAGCGGGGTCACAGATACGCAGTATTTT
CASSVGSGVTDTQYF
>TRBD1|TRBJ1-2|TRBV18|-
TGTGCCAGCGCTACAGGACAGGATAACTATGGCTACACCTTC
CASATGQDNYGYTF